The next 16 T cell receptor beta chains were all read from a single sample in a study of T cell responses to AZD1222 COVID-19 vaccine. TCRdb's copy holds only in-frame clones and misses some; the assay was immunoSEQ multiplex PCR. This sample has 90,000 to 100,000 clones; roughly 89% occur once, and the top ten carry less than 4%. The source material was peripheral blood, sampled on day 0 of AZD1222 vaccination. Source of these receptors: an adult in good health.

This rearrangement joins TRBV3-1 (or the pseudogene TRBV3-2) to TRBJ2-7; maybe TRBD1 (5 bases). This CDR3 is built from 15 residues. Germline values: CDR1 LGHDT, CDR2 YNNKEL (reference sequence). The V and J ends lost 4 bases and 4 bases respectively, with 17 bases between them. CDR3 sequence: CASSPTPGFIYEQYF. The CDR3 region has the DNA TGTGCCAGCAGCCCCACCCCAGGGTTTATTTACGAGCAGTACTTC.

CDR3 in amino acids: CASSRRGQLNTEAFF. As DNA, the CDR3 is TGCGCCAGCAGTCGACGCGGACAGCTGAACACTGAAGCTTTCTTT. This chain links TRBV5-1 with TRBJ1-1; D might be TRBD1 (6 bases). Trimming took 5 bases from V and 0 from J, leaving 14 bases between them. Germline CDR1 is SGHRS and CDR2 is YFSETQ. The CDR3 is 15 amino acids.

The chain recombines TRBV6-4 with TRBJ1-5, with D perhaps matching TRBD1 (6 bases). The length of the CDR3 is 16 residues. Germline V gives CDR1 MRHNA, CDR2 SNTAGT. Trimming removed 6 bases at V and 4 bases at J, with 19 bases between. CDR3 in amino acids: CASRPARGDRNQPQHF. CDR3 bases: TGTGCCAGCAGGCCTGCCAGGGGCGACCGGAATCAGCCCCAGCATTTT.

V gene TRBV7-8 combines with J gene TRBJ2-7; D is undetermined. Trimming stripped 3 bases from V and 7 bases from J, with 13 bases between. Germline V gene sequence: CDR1 SGHVS, CDR2 FQNEAQ. The CDR3 is 13 residues long. Written as DNA, the CDR3 is TGTGCCAGCAGCTTCGACTCTAGGACGGAGCAGTACTTC. Translation: CASSFDSRTEQYF.

This clone was observed a handful of times. The chain carries TRBV19 and TRBJ1-5, with D perhaps matching TRBD1 (5 bases). CDR1 and CDR2 (germline): LNHDA, SQIVND (reference sequence). Trimming pared 4 bases from V and 7 bases from J, leaving 14 bases between. The CDR3 is made up of 14 amino acids. In DNA form, the CDR3 reads TGTGCCAGTAGTACCGATCACCAGGGACAGCCCCAGCATTTT. Its translation: CASSTDHQGQPQHF. Based on the CDR3 plus reference TRBV19 and TRBJ1-5, the full variable domain is DGGITQSPKYLFRKEGQNVTLSCEQNLNHDAMYWYRQDPGQGLRLIYYSQIVNDFQKGDIAEGYSVSREKKESFPLTVTSAQKNPTAFYLCASSTDHQGQPQHFGDGTRLSIL.

A note on this clone: Since no conserved phenylalanine or tryptophan closes the CDR3, a read error is the likely cause. The limits of the CDR3 on the DNA are not certain, so only TCRdb's listed CDR3 is given. The chain employs TRBV5-8 and TRBJ1-2; TRBD1, the table's D call, was not compared with the DNA. The CDR3 spans 10 amino acids, including both terminal residues. Germline CDR1 is SGHTS and CDR2 is YDEGEE. CDR3 region: CASSLTRRDS.

The chain links TRBV4-3 to TRBJ2-3, with D uncertain. This CDR3 is 15 amino acids long. The germline V and J ends were trimmed by 2 bases and 1 base, with 10 bases remaining between them. Germline V gene sequence: CDR1 LGHNA, CDR2 YSLEER. Written as DNA, the CDR3 is TGCGCCAGCAGCCAATGGCACTATCGCACAGATACGCAGTATTTT. It codes for CASSQWHYRTDTQYF.

V is TRBV19 and J is TRBJ1-1; D call uncertain. CDR1 LNHDA and CDR2 SQIVND come from the germline V gene (reference sequence). Trimming removed 5 bases from V and 0 bases from J, with 7 bases in between. CDR3 length: 13 amino acids. Here the CDR3 reads CASSVGLNTEAFF. The CDR3 nucleotides are TGTGCCAGTAGTGTAGGCCTGAACACTGAAGCTTTCTTT.

The chain is built from TRBV5-6 and TRBJ1-4, with D possibly being TRBD1 (6 bases). V was clipped by 4 bases and J by 7 bases, with 26 bases between them. Germline V gene data show CDR1 as SGHDT and CDR2 as YYEEEE. The CDR3 covers 18 residues. CDR3 sequence: CASSLDPSTGEFREKLFF. As DNA, the CDR3 is TGTGCCAGCAGCCTGGACCCCTCGACAGGCGAATTTCGTGAAAAACTGTTTTTT.

V usage is TRBV15 and J usage is TRBJ2-3, with D possibly TRBD2 on 5 matching bases. This CDR3 spans 16 amino acids. The ends were cut back, 3 bases at V and 0 bases at J, with 13 bases in the middle. Germline V gene data show CDR1 as LNHNV and CDR2 as YYDKDF (reference sequence). The CDR3 spells CATSRDFLISTDTQYF. CDR3 DNA: TGTGCCACCAGCAGGGACTTTCTGATTAGCACAGATACGCAGTATTTT.

This sequence joins TRBV19 and TRBJ1-5; perhaps TRBD1 as D (5 bases). The CDR3 is 13 amino acids. Germline V gives CDR1 LNHDA, CDR2 SQIVND (reference sequence). V lost 6 bases to trimming and J lost 13 bases, with 19 bases between them. The CDR3 DNA sequence: TGTGCCAGTAGGGGCTATCGGGACCCCCATCAGCATTTT. It encodes CASRGYRDPHQHF.

The chain links TRBV18 to TRBJ2-3, with D unclear. V lost 0 bases and J 8 bases, leaving 6 bases between the germline ends. In germline, CDR1 is KGHSH, CDR2 LQKENI. The CDR3 has 12 residues. In nucleotides, the CDR3 is TGTGCCAGCTCACCACCTTGGCCTACGCAGTATTTT. Translating gives CASSPPWPTQYF. The complete variable domain, with remaining parts taken from reference TRBV18 and TRBJ2-3, reads NAGVMQNPRHLVRRRGQEARLRCSPMKGHSHVYWYRQLPEEGLKFMVYLQKENIIDESGMPKERFSAEFPKEGPSILRIQQVVRGDSAAYFCASSPPWPTQYFGPGTRLTVL.

The rearrangement uses TRBV6-5 and TRBJ1-2; D is unclear. Germline CDR1 reads MNHEY; CDR2 reads SVGAGI. V was shortened by 2 bases and J by 4 bases, with 14 bases between the two germline ends. CDR3 length: 15 amino acids. CDR3 loop: CASSYAGRIGYGYTF. The CDR3 DNA follows: TGTGCCAGCAGTTACGCCGGCAGGATCGGCTATGGCTACACCTTC.

V and J are TRBV11-2 and TRBJ1-6, with 10 bases lining up with TRBD1. Germline CDR1 SGHAT, CDR2 FQNNGV. The CDR3 sequence is 15 residues long. V trimming: 5 bases; J trimming: 9 bases; junction bases outside the gene matches: 7. The CDR3 spells CASSRLTGGSSPLHF. CDR3 sequence (DNA): TGTGCCAGCAGCCGCCTGACAGGGGGCAGTTCACCCCTCCACTTT.

The chain recombines TRBV7-8 with TRBJ1-6; D unresolved. CDR1 and CDR2 (germline): SGHVS, FQNEAQ. V lost 5 bases and J 7 bases, leaving 9 bases between the germline ends. The CDR3 has 13 amino acids. CDR3 coding DNA: TGTGCCAGCAGCCTATACAGAAATTCACCCCTCCACTTT. Its protein product is CASSLYRNSPLHF.

This chain links TRBV7-2 with TRBJ2-7; 14 bases line up with TRBD2. The germline gives CDR1 SGHTA, CDR2 FQGNSA. The CDR3 contains 14 residues. J lost 7 bases, V lost 6 bases, and 5 bases had no gene match. The CDR3 loop is CASRRTSGGREQYF. The DNA for the CDR3 is TGTGCCAGCAGACGGACTAGCGGGGGGAGGGAGCAGTACTTC.